A single sample gave rise to the 15 T cell receptor beta chains below, sequenced in a study of blood T cells in healthy people across ages. For the second PCR, which ran for roughly 6 to 12 cycles, a sample-barcoded 5' primer and a J-beta primer mix were used. TCRdb redid the calling of the 5' RACE reads with MiXCR, one entry per CDR3 protein. In the table there are about 900,000 distinct CDR3 sequences, approximately 49% of which are singletons. Sequenced sample: blood. These receptors were taken from a man younger than 45 in good health.

This clonotype has just one count. The CDR3 DNA reads as TGTGCCAGCGGAGACAGGGGGAGCACCGGGGAGCTGTTTTTT. Protein product: CASGDRGSTGELFF. This chain joins TRBV18 and TRBJ2-2; 9 nucleotides line up with TRBD1. The CDR3 length is 14 residues. Germline CDR1 reads KGHSH; CDR2 reads LQKENI. The V segment lost 8 bases and the J segment 4 bases; nucleotides outside the gene matches: 5.

The rearrangement uses TRBV3-1 and TRBJ2-1; D might be TRBD1 (6 bases). The V gene's germline CDR1 is LGHDT and CDR2 YNNKEL (reference sequence). The V end lost 4 bases, the J end lost 8 bases, and 12 bases lay between the germline ends. The CDR3 extends over 13 amino acids. DNA of the CDR3: TGTGCCAGCAGCCCCCACAGGGTCGATGAGCAGTTCTTC. Translating it yields CASSPHRVDEQFF.

The chain is built from TRBV5-1 and TRBJ2-7; D is undetermined. The better agreement between TRBJ2-5 and the DNA end casts doubt on the J call. This CDR3 region has 12 residues. Germline CDR1 SGHRS, CDR2 YFSETQ. The DNA of the CDR3 is TGCGCCAGCAAAGGCGGATTTGAGACCCAGTACTTC. Its translation: CASKGGFETQYF.

Remarks on this clonotype: This may stem from a read error, because a much larger clone lies one nucleotide away. J is TRBJ2-5 and V is TRBV5-1; D remains unclear. V was shortened by 4 bases and J by 2 bases, with 9 bases between the two germline ends. From germline, CDR1 is SGHRS and CDR2 YFSETQ. This CDR3 is built from 13 residues. The CDR3 is CASSRLIQETQYF. The CDR3 DNA sequence: TGCGCCAGCAGCCGCCTCATACAAGAGACCCAGTACTTC.

This chain connects TRBV3-1 to TRBJ2-7; 12 bases fit TRBD1. Unmatched junction bases numbered 8, after V lost 5 bases and J lost 6 bases. CDR3 length: 15 amino acids. Per germline, CDR1 LGHDT and CDR2 YNNKEL (reference sequence). CDR3 bases: TGTGCCAGCAGCGCGACGGGACAGGGGGCTTTCGAGCAGTACTTC. Protein product: CASSATGQGAFEQYF.

The chain couples TRBV10-3 to TRBJ1-1; no clear D. Trimming cost V 0 bases and J 4 bases, with 12 bases left between them. The CDR3 has 15 amino acids. The germline CDR1 and CDR2 sequences are ENHRY and SYGVKD. The CDR3 DNA follows: TGTGCCATCAGTGAGTCGATGGCTGGGGTCACTGAAGCTTTCTTT. Amino acid sequence: CAISESMAGVTEAFF.

The chain joins TRBV4-3 to TRBJ2-1; the D is unclear. The CDR3 has 15 amino acids. Germline CDR1 reads LGHNA; CDR2 reads YSLEER. The V end lost 0 bases, the J end lost 9 bases, and 15 bases lay between the germline ends. CDR3 residues: CASSQDWAASGEQFF. In DNA form, the CDR3 reads TGCGCCAGCAGCCAAGATTGGGCAGCTTCTGGTGAGCAGTTCTTC.

In its sample, this clonotype was seen a few times. This chain uses TRBV28 with TRBJ2-1, with 9 bases aligning to TRBD1. CDR1 MDHEN and CDR2 SYDVKM come from the germline V gene. V lost 6 bases, J lost 9 bases, and 12 bases stayed unmatched. CDR3 length: 15 amino acids. The CDR3 loop reads CASSEHRGQVGEQFF. In nucleotides, the CDR3 is TGTGCCAGCAGCGAACACAGGGGGCAAGTAGGTGAGCAGTTCTTC.

The CDR3, as DNA: TGTGCCAGCGCAAGCAGGGTTCTCTATGGCTACACCTTC. Its protein product is CASASRVLYGYTF. This chain joins TRBV12-3 or TRBV12-4 and TRBJ1-2; the D gene is possibly TRBD1 (5 bases). The V end was cut by 8 bases, the J end by 4 bases, with 14 bases between. The length of the CDR3 is 13 residues.

This clonotype was seen a single time. The CDR3 DNA reads TGCGCCAGCAGCCCCCGGGGAGCGACTGAAGCTTTCTTT. This codes for CASSPRGATEAFF. The J gene is TRBJ1-1, the V gene TRBV4-1; no clear D gene. Deletions cut 4 bases from V and 5 bases from J, with 11 bases between. Germline V gives CDR1 MGHRA, CDR2 YSYEKL. The CDR3 has 13 residues.

J is TRBJ1-6 and V is TRBV6-2 or TRBV6-3; TRBD1 is a possible D gene (6 bases). CDR1 and CDR2 (germline): MNHEY, SVGEGT. Trimming shortened V by 11 bases and J by 4 bases, and 18 bases separated the two germline ends. The CDR3 has 15 residues. The CDR3 spells CAVQGGASYNSPLHF. The CDR3 DNA follows: TGTGCCGTCCAAGGGGGAGCCAGTTATAATTCACCCCTCCACTTT.

The V call is TRBV5-6, the J call TRBJ2-7; D possibly corresponds to TRBD1 (5 bases). Looked up from germline, CDR1 is SGHDT and CDR2 is YYEEEE. Trimming shortened V by 4 bases and J by 2 bases, and 19 bases separated the two germline ends. This CDR3 spans 16 amino acids. CDR3 sequence (DNA): TGTGCCAGCAGCCGCGGCCAACTGACAGTGACCTACGAGCAGTACTTC. Amino acid sequence: CASSRGQLTVTYEQYF.

This clonotype was seen many times. The chain combines TRBV28 with TRBJ2-1, with a weak D call TRBD1 (5 bases). The V and J ends lost 8 bases and 15 bases respectively, with 11 bases between them. Germline CDR1 reads MDHEN; CDR2 reads SYDVKM. This CDR3 is built from 9 residues. The CDR3 loop reads CASEGVGFF. CDR3 nucleotides: TGTGCCAGCGAAGGGGTGGGGTTCTTC.

The CDR3 region is CASSIGPQYGYTF. CDR3 sequence (DNA): TGTGCCAGCAGCATCGGGCCGCAGTATGGCTACACCTTC. The chain has TRBV28 and TRBJ1-2, with D unclear. This CDR3 region has 13 residues. Germline CDR1 and CDR2: MDHEN and SYDVKM. Trimming removed 6 bases from V and 5 bases from J, with 13 bases in between.

This clonotype has just a few counts. This chain connects TRBV20-1 to TRBJ2-4, with D possibly called TRBD1 or TRBD2 (6 bases each). Germline V gene sequence: CDR1 DFQATT, CDR2 SNEGSKA (reference sequence). V was cut by 6 bases and J by 1 base, with 25 bases left in between. The CDR3 consists of 18 residues. Here the CDR3 reads CSAVYRVTGAKAKNIQYF. DNA of the CDR3: TGCAGTGCCGTCTACAGGGTGACGGGGGCAAAGGCCAAAAACATTCAGTACTTC.